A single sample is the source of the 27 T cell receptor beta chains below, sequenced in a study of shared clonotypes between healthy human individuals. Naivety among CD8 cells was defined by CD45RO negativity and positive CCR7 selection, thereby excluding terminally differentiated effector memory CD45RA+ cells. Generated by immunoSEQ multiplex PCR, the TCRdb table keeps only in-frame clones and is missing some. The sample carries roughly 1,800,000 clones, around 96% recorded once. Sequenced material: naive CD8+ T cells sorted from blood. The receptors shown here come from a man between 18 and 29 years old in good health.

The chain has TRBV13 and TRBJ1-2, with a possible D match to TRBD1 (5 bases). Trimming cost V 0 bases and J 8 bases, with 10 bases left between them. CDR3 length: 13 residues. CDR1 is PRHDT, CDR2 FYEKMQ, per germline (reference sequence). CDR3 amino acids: CASSLGGLEGYTF. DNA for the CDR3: TGTGCCAGCAGCTTAGGGGGACTCGAGGGCTACACCTTC.

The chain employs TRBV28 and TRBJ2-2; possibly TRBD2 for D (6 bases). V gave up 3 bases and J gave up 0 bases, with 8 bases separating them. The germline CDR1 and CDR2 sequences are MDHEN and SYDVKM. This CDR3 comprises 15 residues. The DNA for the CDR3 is TGTGCCAGCAGTTTCCGGGGGACGAACACCGGGGAGCTGTTTTTT. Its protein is CASSFRGTNTGELFF. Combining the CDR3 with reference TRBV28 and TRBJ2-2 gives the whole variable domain DVKVTQSSRYLVKRTGEKVFLECVQDMDHENMFWYRQDPGLGLRLIYFSYDVKMKEKGDIPEGYSVSREKKERFSLILESASTNQTSMYLCASSFRGTNTGELFFGEGSRLTVL.

CDR3 nucleotides: TGTGCCAGCGCCGGACTCTATAATTCACCCCTCCACTTT. This encodes CASAGLYNSPLHF. The V call is TRBV21-1, the J call TRBJ1-6. TRBV21-1 is designated a pseudogene. The CDR3 runs to 13 residues.

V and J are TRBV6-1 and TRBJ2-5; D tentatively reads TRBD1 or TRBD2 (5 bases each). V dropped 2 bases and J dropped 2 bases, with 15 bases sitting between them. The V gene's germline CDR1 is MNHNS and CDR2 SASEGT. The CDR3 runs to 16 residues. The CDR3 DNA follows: TGTGCCAGCAGTGAAAGGTCCGGGACCATACAAGAGACCCAGTACTTC. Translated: CASSERSGTIQETQYF.

The DNA of the CDR3 is TGTGCCAGCAGCCAAGAGATGGTAGGCGGGGGGTGGTCCTACGAGCAGTACTTC. Translating it yields CASSQEMVGGGWSYEQYF. This chain joins TRBV4-2 and TRBJ2-7; 8 bases map to TRBD2. J was trimmed by 1 base and V by 0 bases; bases with no gene match: 11. The CDR3 loop spans 18 amino acids. Germline V gene sequence: CDR1 LGHNA, CDR2 YNFKEQ.

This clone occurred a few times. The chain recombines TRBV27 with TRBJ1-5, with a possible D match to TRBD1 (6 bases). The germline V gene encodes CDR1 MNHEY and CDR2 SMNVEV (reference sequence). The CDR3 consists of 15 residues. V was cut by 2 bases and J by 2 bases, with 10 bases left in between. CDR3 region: CASSLTTGRNQPQHF. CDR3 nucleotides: TGTGCCAGCAGTTTAACGACAGGACGCAATCAGCCCCAGCATTTT.

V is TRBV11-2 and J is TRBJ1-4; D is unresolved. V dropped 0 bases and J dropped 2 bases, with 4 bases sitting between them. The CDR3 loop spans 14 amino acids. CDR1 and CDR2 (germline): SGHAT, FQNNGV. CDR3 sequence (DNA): TGTGCCAGCAGCTTAGACGGGACTAATGAAAAACTGTTTTTT. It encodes CASSLDGTNEKLFF.

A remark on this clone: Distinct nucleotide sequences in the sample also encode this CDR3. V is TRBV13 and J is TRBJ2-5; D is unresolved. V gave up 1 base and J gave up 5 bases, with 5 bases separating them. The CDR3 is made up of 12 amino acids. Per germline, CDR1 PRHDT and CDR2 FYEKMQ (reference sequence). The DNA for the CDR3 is TGTGCCAGCAGCTTAGTCCAGGAGACCCAGTACTTC. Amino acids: CASSLVQETQYF.

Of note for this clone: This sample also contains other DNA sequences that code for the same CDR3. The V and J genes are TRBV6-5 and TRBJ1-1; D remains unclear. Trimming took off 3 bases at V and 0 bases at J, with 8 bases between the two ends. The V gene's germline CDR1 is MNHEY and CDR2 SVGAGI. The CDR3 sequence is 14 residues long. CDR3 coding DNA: TGTGCCAGCAGTTATGGGAGCTTGAACACTGAAGCTTTCTTT. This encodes CASSYGSLNTEAFF.

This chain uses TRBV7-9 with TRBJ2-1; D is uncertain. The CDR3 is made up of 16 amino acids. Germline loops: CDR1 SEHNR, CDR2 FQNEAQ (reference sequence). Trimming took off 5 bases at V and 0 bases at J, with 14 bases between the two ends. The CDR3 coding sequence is TGTGCCAGCAGCCCCGAAGCGTCGAGCTCCTACAATGAGCAGTTCTTC. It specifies CASSPEASSSYNEQFF.

The CDR3, as DNA: TGTGCCAGCAGCGTGTCCCCTCCCTGGCGGGAGTACACAGATACGCAGTATTTT. It codes for CASSVSPPWREYTDTQYF. The V call is TRBV9, the J call TRBJ2-3; 7 bases are shared with TRBD2. In germline, CDR1 is SGDLS, CDR2 YYNGEE. The ends lost 2 bases at V and 2 bases at J; junction bases unmatched: 14. The CDR3 sequence is 18 residues long.

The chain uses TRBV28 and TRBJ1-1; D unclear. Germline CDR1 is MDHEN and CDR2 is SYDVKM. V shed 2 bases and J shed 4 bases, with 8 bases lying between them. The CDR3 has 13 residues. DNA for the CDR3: TGTGCCAGCAGTTTAGCCGGCCCCACTGAAGCTTTCTTT. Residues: CASSLAGPTEAFF.

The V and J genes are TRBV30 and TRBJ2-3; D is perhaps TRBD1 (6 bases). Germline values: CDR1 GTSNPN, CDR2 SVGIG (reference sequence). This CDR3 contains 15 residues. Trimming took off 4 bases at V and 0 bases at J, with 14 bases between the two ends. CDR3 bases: TGTGCCTGGACACAGGGTGGATCTAGCACAGATACGCAGTATTTT. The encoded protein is CAWTQGGSSTDTQYF.

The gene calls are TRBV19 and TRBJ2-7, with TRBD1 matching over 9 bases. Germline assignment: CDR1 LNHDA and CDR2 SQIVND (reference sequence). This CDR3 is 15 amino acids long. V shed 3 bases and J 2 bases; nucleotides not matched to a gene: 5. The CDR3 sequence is CASSIGTGTPYEQYF. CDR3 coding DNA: TGTGCCAGTAGTATCGGGACAGGGACCCCCTACGAGCAGTACTTC.

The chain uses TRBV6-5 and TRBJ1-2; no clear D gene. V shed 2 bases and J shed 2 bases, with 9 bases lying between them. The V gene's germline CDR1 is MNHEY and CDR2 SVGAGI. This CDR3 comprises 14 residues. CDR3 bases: TGTGCCAGCAGTTACGGCATGGGAAACTATGGCTACACCTTC. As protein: CASSYGMGNYGYTF.

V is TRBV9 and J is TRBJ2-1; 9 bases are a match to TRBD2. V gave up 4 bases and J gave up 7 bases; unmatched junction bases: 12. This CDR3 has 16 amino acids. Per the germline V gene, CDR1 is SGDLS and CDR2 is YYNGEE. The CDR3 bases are TGTGCCAGCAGCCCACCGAATGGCGGGGGGGGAAATGAGCAGTTCTTC. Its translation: CASSPPNGGGGNEQFF. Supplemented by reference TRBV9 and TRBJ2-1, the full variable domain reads DSGVTQTPKHLITATGQRVTLRCSPRSGDLSVYWYQQSLDQGLQFLIQYYNGEERAKGNILERFSAQQFPDLHSELNLSSLELGDSALYFCASSPPNGGGGNEQFFGPGTRLTVL.

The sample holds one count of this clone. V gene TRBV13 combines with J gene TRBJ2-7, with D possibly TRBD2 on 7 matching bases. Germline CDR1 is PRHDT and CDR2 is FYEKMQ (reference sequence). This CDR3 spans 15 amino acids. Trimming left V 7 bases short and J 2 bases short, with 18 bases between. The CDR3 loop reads CASTEFTGRAYEQYF. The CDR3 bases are TGTGCCAGCACCGAATTTACAGGGAGGGCCTACGAGCAGTACTTC.

The CDR3 region is CASSATSGTGVDEQFF. CDR3 DNA sequence: TGTGCCAGCAGCGCCACTAGCGGCACCGGGGTCGATGAGCAGTTCTTC. The V gene is TRBV9, the J gene TRBJ2-1; TRBD2 agrees at 8 bases. The junction had 13 bases not matched to a gene; V was cut back by 3 bases and J by 8 bases. CDR1 SGDLS and CDR2 YYNGEE come from the germline V gene. The CDR3 is 16 residues long.

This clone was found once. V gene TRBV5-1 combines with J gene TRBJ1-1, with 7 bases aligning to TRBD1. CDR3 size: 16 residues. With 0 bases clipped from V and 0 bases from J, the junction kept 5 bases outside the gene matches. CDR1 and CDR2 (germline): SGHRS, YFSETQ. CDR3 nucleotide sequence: TGCGCCAGCAGCTTGGGGCCAGGGGGGATGAACACTGAAGCTTTCTTT. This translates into CASSLGPGGMNTEAFF.

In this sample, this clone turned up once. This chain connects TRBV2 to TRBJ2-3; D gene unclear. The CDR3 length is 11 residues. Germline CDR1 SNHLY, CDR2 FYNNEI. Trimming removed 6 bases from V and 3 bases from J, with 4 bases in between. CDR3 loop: CASRRTDTQYF. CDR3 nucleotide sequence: TGTGCCAGCAGGAGGACAGATACGCAGTATTTT.

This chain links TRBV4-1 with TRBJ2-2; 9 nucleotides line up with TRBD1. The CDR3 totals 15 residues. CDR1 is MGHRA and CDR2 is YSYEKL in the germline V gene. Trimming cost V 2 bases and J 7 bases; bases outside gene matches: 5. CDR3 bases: TGCGCCAGCAGCCAAAAACAGGGGGCAAGCGGGGAGCTGTTTTTT. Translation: CASSQKQGASGELFF.

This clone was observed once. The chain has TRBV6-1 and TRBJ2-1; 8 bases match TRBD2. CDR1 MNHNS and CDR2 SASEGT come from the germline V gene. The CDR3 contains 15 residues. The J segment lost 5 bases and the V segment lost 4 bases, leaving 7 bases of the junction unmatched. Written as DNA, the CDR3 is TGTGCCAGCAGTGGGGGACTAGAGGTAGACAATGAGCAGTTCTTC. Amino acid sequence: CASSGGLEVDNEQFF.

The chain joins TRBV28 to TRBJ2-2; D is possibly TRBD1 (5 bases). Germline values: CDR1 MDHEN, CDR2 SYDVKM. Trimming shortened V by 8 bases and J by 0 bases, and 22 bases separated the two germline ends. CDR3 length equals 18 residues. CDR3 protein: CASSPPQALLSNTGELFF. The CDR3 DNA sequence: TGTGCCAGCTCCCCCCCACAGGCCCTCCTTTCGAACACCGGGGAGCTGTTTTTT.

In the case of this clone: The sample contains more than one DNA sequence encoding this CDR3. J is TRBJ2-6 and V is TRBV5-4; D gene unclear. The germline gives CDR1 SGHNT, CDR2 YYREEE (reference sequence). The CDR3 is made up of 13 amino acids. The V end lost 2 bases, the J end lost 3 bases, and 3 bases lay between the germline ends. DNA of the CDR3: TGTGCCAGCAGCTTCAGTGGGGCCAACGTCCTGACTTTC. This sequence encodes CASSFSGANVLTF.

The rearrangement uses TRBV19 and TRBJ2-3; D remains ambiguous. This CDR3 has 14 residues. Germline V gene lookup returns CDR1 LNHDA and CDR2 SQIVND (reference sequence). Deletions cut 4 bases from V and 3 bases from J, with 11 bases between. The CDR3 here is CASSKGMGTDTQYF. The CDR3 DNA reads TGTGCCAGTAGTAAAGGGATGGGGACAGATACGCAGTATTTT.

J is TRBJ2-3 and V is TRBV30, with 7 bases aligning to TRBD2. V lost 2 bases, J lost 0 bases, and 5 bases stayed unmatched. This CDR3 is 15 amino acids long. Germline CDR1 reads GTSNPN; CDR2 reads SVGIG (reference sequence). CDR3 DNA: TGTGCCTGGAGTTTGGCGGGAGCTAGCACAGATACGCAGTATTTT. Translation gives CAWSLAGASTDTQYF. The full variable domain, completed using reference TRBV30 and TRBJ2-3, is SQTIHQWPATLVQPVGSPLSLECTVEGTSNPNLYWYRQAAGRGLQLLFYSVGIGQISSEVPQNLSASRPQDRQFILSSKKLLLSDSGFYLCAWSLAGASTDTQYFGPGTRLTVL.

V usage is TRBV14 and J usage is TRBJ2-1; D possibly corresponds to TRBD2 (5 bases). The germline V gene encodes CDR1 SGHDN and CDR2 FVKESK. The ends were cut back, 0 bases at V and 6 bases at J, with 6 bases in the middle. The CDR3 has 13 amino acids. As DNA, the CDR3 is TGTGCCAGCAGCCAAGACACTAGCAATGAGCAGTTCTTC. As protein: CASSQDTSNEQFF.